By share of the sample, the clone carrying this T cell receptor beta chain is medium-sized. Antigen: not known. V lost 4 bases, J lost 4 bases, and 3 bases stayed unmatched. Germline lookup yields CDR1 SEHNR and CDR2 FQNEAQ (reference sequence). The length of the CDR3 is 14 residues. Sequenced by immunoSEQ multiplex PCR; TCRdb stores in-frame clones only, minus some. This sample carries about 97,000 clones, about 89% of them seen once, and the ten largest clones take roughly 10%. These data come from a study of T cell responses to AZD1222 COVID-19 vaccine. Study results and caveats: Among those given AZD1222, only 5 to 7 were seropositive at baseline. Among spike-specific TCRs, nearly half reportedly target unmutated variant regions.

The receptor was isolated from an adult who received the AZD1222 COVID-19 vaccine. The sequences come from peripheral blood, collected 28 days after the second AZD1222 dose. The rearrangement uses TRBV7-9 and TRBJ2-7; 11 nucleotides line up with TRBD1. CDR3 sequence reads: CASSWGQGVYEQYF. CDR3 DNA sequence: TGTGCCAGCAGCTGGGGACAGGGGGTTTACGAGCAGTACTTC.